These T cell receptor beta chains were read from a single sample in a study of T cell responses to AZD1222 COVID-19 vaccine. Here immunoSEQ multiplex PCR was the method, and the copy in TCRdb shows in-frame clones only, minus some. The table has 150,000 to 170,000 clones, roughly nine tenths seen once. This specimen was peripheral blood, taken on day 0 of AZD1222 vaccination. The source of these receptors is an adult in good health. Each CDR3 is given with its conserved first and last residue. Fields, in order: D gene, clone size, CDR3 length, J gene, V gene, CDR3 protein, CDR3 DNA. D genes are given only for firm matches. Size is stated for part of the rows, as once, few or many counts, or as a class when the clone is expanded.

d_gene: NA; abundance: NA; len: 14; j_gene: TRBJ1-1; v_gene: TRBV7-2; CDR3aa: CASRLSEAGTEAFF; CDR3nt: TGTGCCAGCAGGCTCAGTGAGGCTGGAACTGAAGCTTTCTTT
d_gene: NA; abundance: NA; len: 11; j_gene: TRBJ2-7; v_gene: TRBV29-1; CDR3aa: CSASHSYEQYF; CDR3nt: TGCAGCGCGAGCCACTCCTACGAGCAGTACTTC
d_gene: NA; abundance: NA; len: 15; j_gene: TRBJ1-4; v_gene: TRBV28; CDR3aa: CASSQRSGSNEKLFF; CDR3nt: TGTGCCAGCAGTCAAAGGTCGGGGTCTAATGAAAAACTGTTTTTT
d_gene: NA; abundance: NA; len: 19; j_gene: TRBJ2-2; v_gene: TRBV19; CDR3aa: CASSMGRMGRESNTGELFF; CDR3nt: TGTGCCAGTAGTATGGGCCGTATGGGGCGGGAATCGAACACCGGGGAGCTGTTTTTT
d_gene: NA; abundance: NA; len: 11; j_gene: TRBJ2-5; v_gene: TRBV5-1; CDR3aa: CASMEQETQYF; CDR3nt: TGCGCCAGCATGGAGCAGGAGACCCAGTACTTC
d_gene: NA; abundance: once; len: 14; j_gene: TRBJ1-4; v_gene: TRBV29-1; CDR3aa: CSGSMGGLNEKLFF; CDR3nt: TGCAGCGGCTCCATGGGCGGACTTAATGAAAAACTGTTTTTT
d_gene: TRBD2; abundance: NA; len: 18; j_gene: TRBJ2-1; v_gene: TRBV10-1; CDR3aa: CASSSLAGSTRAYNEQFF; CDR3nt: TGCGCCAGCAGTTCTCTAGCGGGATCGACTCGGGCCTACAATGAGCAGTTCTTC
d_gene: NA; abundance: NA; len: 13; j_gene: TRBJ1-5; v_gene: TRBV19; CDR3aa: CASRTGAYQPQHF; CDR3nt: TGTGCCAGTAGGACCGGGGCCTATCAGCCCCAGCATTTT
d_gene: NA; abundance: NA; len: 10; j_gene: TRBJ2-1; v_gene: TRBV24-1; CDR3aa: CATQAPEQFF; CDR3nt: TGTGCCACCCAAGCCCCTGAGCAGTTCTTC
d_gene: NA; abundance: NA; len: 15; j_gene: TRBJ2-6; v_gene: TRBV28; CDR3aa: CASGPAGSGANVLTF; CDR3nt: TGTGCCAGCGGCCCCGCGGGCTCTGGGGCCAACGTCCTGACTTTC
d_gene: NA; abundance: NA; len: 15; j_gene: TRBJ1-2; v_gene: TRBV30; CDR3aa: CAWTRWDTPNYGYTF; CDR3nt: TGTGCCTGGACCCGTTGGGACACCCCTAACTATGGCTACACCTTC
d_gene: NA; abundance: NA; len: 13; j_gene: TRBJ1-6; v_gene: TRBV12-3/TRBV12-4; CDR3aa: CASSFQGNSPLHF; CDR3nt: TGTGCCAGCAGTTTCCAGGGGAATTCACCCCTCCACTTT
d_gene: TRBD1; abundance: NA; len: 14; j_gene: TRBJ1-1; v_gene: TRBV2; CDR3aa: CASNLGQGYTEAFF; CDR3nt: TGTGCCAGCAATCTTGGACAGGGGTACACTGAAGCTTTCTTT
d_gene: TRBD1; abundance: NA; len: 16; j_gene: TRBJ1-2; v_gene: TRBV30; CDR3aa: CAWNHFGQAVLYGYTF; CDR3nt: TGTGCCTGGAACCATTTCGGACAGGCCGTCCTCTATGGCTACACCTTC
d_gene: NA; abundance: NA; len: 13; j_gene: TRBJ2-3; v_gene: TRBV28; CDR3aa: CASRWQAEDTQYF; CDR3nt: TGTGCCAGCAGATGGCAGGCCGAAGATACGCAGTATTTT
d_gene: NA; abundance: NA; len: 12; j_gene: TRBJ1-2; v_gene: TRBV7-9; CDR3aa: CASSLGLYGYTF; CDR3nt: TGTGCCAGCAGCCTTGGGCTCTATGGCTACACCTTC
d_gene: NA; abundance: NA; len: 13; j_gene: TRBJ1-2; v_gene: TRBV7-9; CDR3aa: CASSLSQGGGYTF; CDR3nt: TGTGCCAGCAGCTTATCTCAGGGCGGCGGCTACACCTTC
d_gene: NA; abundance: NA; len: 13; j_gene: TRBJ2-4; v_gene: TRBV5-4; CDR3aa: CASSLSGSNIQYF; CDR3nt: TGTGCCAGCAGCTTGTCCGGGTCCAACATTCAGTACTTC
d_gene: TRBD2; abundance: NA; len: 15; j_gene: TRBJ2-3; v_gene: TRBV6-4; CDR3aa: CASSDRGGATDTQYF; CDR3nt: TGTGCCAGCAGTGACCGCGGGGGGGCCACAGATACGCAGTATTTT
d_gene: NA; abundance: once; len: 13; j_gene: TRBJ2-7; v_gene: TRBV9; CDR3aa: CASSTSLRAEQYF; CDR3nt: TGTGCCAGCAGCACCTCCTTGCGGGCCGAGCAGTACTTC
d_gene: TRBD1; abundance: NA; len: 13; j_gene: TRBJ1-2; v_gene: TRBV12-3/TRBV12-4; CDR3aa: CASSLQGAYGYTF; CDR3nt: TGTGCCAGCAGTTTGCAGGGGGCCTATGGCTACACCTTC
d_gene: TRBD1; abundance: NA; len: 14; j_gene: TRBJ1-5; v_gene: TRBV5-1; CDR3aa: CASSRDSNDQPQHF; CDR3nt: TGCGCCAGCAGCCGGGACAGCAATGATCAGCCCCAGCATTTT
d_gene: NA; abundance: NA; len: 14; j_gene: TRBJ2-5; v_gene: TRBV5-1; CDR3aa: CASSARTDQETQYF; CDR3nt: TGCGCCAGCAGCGCCAGAACGGACCAAGAGACCCAGTACTTC
d_gene: NA; abundance: NA; len: 14; j_gene: TRBJ2-3; v_gene: TRBV7-3; CDR3aa: CASSPGTSTDTQYF; CDR3nt: TGTGCCAGCAGCCCCGGGACAAGCACAGATACGCAGTATTTT
d_gene: NA; abundance: NA; len: 14; j_gene: TRBJ1-5; v_gene: TRBV29-1; CDR3aa: CSATTAGTTQPQHF; CDR3nt: TGCAGCGCCACCACCGCCGGGACCACTCAGCCCCAGCATTTT
d_gene: TRBD1; abundance: NA; len: 12; j_gene: TRBJ1-4; v_gene: TRBV2; CDR3aa: CASGDRGEKLFF; CDR3nt: TGTGCCAGCGGCGACAGGGGTGAAAAACTGTTTTTT
d_gene: NA; abundance: NA; len: 12; j_gene: TRBJ1-2; v_gene: TRBV28; CDR3aa: CASTPANYGYTF; CDR3nt: TGTGCCAGCACCCCAGCTAACTATGGCTACACCTTC
d_gene: NA; abundance: NA; len: 15; j_gene: TRBJ1-6; v_gene: TRBV27; CDR3aa: CASSLYFRVGSPLHF; CDR3nt: TGTGCCAGCAGTCTGTACTTCCGGGTAGGATCACCCCTCCACTTT
d_gene: TRBD1; abundance: NA; len: 15; j_gene: TRBJ1-2; v_gene: TRBV7-3; CDR3aa: CASSLTRRGRYGYTF; CDR3nt: TGTGCCAGCAGCTTAACGAGGAGGGGGCGATATGGCTACACCTTC
d_gene: TRBD1; abundance: NA; len: 14; j_gene: TRBJ1-1; v_gene: TRBV11-3; CDR3aa: CASSSSGTGTEAFF; CDR3nt: TGTGCCAGCAGCTCCTCCGGGACAGGGACTGAAGCTTTCTTT
d_gene: NA; abundance: NA; len: 15; j_gene: TRBJ2-6; v_gene: TRBV25-1; CDR3aa: CASSPRGSGANVLTF; CDR3nt: TGTGCCAGCAGTCCTCGGGGGTCTGGGGCCAACGTCCTGACTTTC
d_gene: NA; abundance: NA; len: 11; j_gene: TRBJ2-5; v_gene: TRBV11-3; CDR3aa: CASSRQETQYF; CDR3nt: TGTGCCAGCAGCCGTCAAGAGACCCAGTACTTC
d_gene: NA; abundance: NA; len: 15; j_gene: TRBJ1-1; v_gene: TRBV19; CDR3aa: CARPLPRGQDTEAFF; CDR3nt: TGTGCCAGACCACTACCACGAGGGCAGGACACTGAAGCTTTCTTT
d_gene: NA; abundance: NA; len: 14; j_gene: TRBJ1-2; v_gene: TRBV4-1; CDR3aa: CASRIGASDYGYTF; CDR3nt: TGCGCCAGCAGAATAGGGGCCTCGGACTATGGCTACACCTTC
d_gene: NA; abundance: once; len: 17; j_gene: TRBJ2-3; v_gene: TRBV6-1; CDR3aa: CASSGRPGALSTDTQYF; CDR3nt: TGTGCCAGCAGTGGACGTCCAGGGGCCCTTAGCACAGATACGCAGTATTTT
d_gene: TRBD1; abundance: once; len: 15; j_gene: TRBJ1-3; v_gene: TRBV5-6; CDR3aa: CASSWDRNSGNTIYF; CDR3nt: TGTGCCAGCAGTTGGGACAGGAACTCTGGAAACACCATATATTTT
d_gene: NA; abundance: NA; len: 13; j_gene: TRBJ2-3; v_gene: TRBV9; CDR3aa: CASSPWGTDTQYF; CDR3nt: TGTGCCAGCAGCCCTTGGGGTACAGATACGCAGTATTTT
d_gene: TRBD1; abundance: NA; len: 13; j_gene: TRBJ1-2; v_gene: TRBV15; CDR3aa: CATSLHRGDGYTF; CDR3nt: TGTGCCACCAGTCTTCACAGGGGAGATGGCTACACCTTC
d_gene: TRBD2; abundance: NA; len: 14; j_gene: TRBJ2-7; v_gene: TRBV11-2; CDR3aa: CASSIAGFRNEQYF; CDR3nt: TGTGCCAGCAGTATAGCGGGGTTTAGGAACGAGCAGTACTTC
d_gene: TRBD2; abundance: NA; len: 15; j_gene: TRBJ2-5; v_gene: TRBV11-3; CDR3aa: CASRLAGGRGETQYF; CDR3nt: TGTGCCAGCAGGTTAGCGGGAGGAAGGGGAGAGACCCAGTACTTC
d_gene: NA; abundance: once; len: 18; j_gene: TRBJ1-1; v_gene: TRBV12-5; CDR3aa: CASGPPRVRGLMNTEAFF; CDR3nt: TGTGCTAGTGGTCCCCCTAGAGTGAGGGGGTTGATGAACACTGAAGCTTTCTTT
d_gene: NA; abundance: NA; len: 15; j_gene: TRBJ1-6; v_gene: TRBV7-9; CDR3aa: CASSAGALYNSPLHF; CDR3nt: TGTGCCAGCAGCGCAGGGGCCCTCTATAATTCACCCCTCCACTTT
d_gene: TRBD2; abundance: NA; len: 14; j_gene: TRBJ2-2; v_gene: TRBV13; CDR3aa: CASSRGRATGELFF; CDR3nt: TGTGCCAGCAGTAGAGGGAGGGCCACCGGGGAGCTGTTTTTT
d_gene: TRBD2; abundance: NA; len: 16; j_gene: TRBJ2-3; v_gene: TRBV3-1/TRBV3-2; CDR3aa: CASSRGVSAGGDTQYF; CDR3nt: TGTGCCAGCAGCCGTGGAGTGAGCGCCGGGGGGGATACGCAGTATTTT
d_gene: NA; abundance: once; len: 12; j_gene: TRBJ2-7; v_gene: TRBV30; CDR3aa: CAWSSGVYEQYF; CDR3nt: TGTGCCTGGAGTTCCGGGGTATACGAGCAGTACTTC